A selection of T cell receptor beta chains follows, all from one sample in a study of blood T cell repertoires in COVID-19. TCRdb keeps only in-frame clones here, not all; method: immunoSEQ multiplex PCR. This repertoire shows 350,000 or so clones, under 95% found once; its top ten account for around 18%. Material for sequencing was PBMCs or T cells enriched from blood (not recorded which). The receptors originated from a woman aged 25 to 39 who had recovered from COVID-19. The CDR3 runs from the conserved cysteine through the conserved F or W. Each record gives: V gene, J gene, CDR3 protein.

v_call: TRBV25-1
j_call: TRBJ1-1
cdr3_aa: CASSATGGIEAFF

v_call: TRBV23-1
j_call: TRBJ1-2
cdr3_aa: CASSPQVGQGNYGYTF

v_call: TRBV25-1
j_call: TRBJ2-1
cdr3_aa: CASSEDYSEQFF

v_call: TRBV28
j_call: TRBJ1-1
cdr3_aa: CASSPPQGLNTEAFF

v_call: TRBV20-1
j_call: TRBJ2-5
cdr3_aa: CSPQMETQYF

v_call: TRBV12-5
j_call: TRBJ1-1
cdr3_aa: CASGLDRNTEAFF

v_call: TRBV7-9
j_call: TRBJ1-2
cdr3_aa: CASRPIDRDRYGYTF

v_call: TRBV19
j_call: TRBJ1-6
cdr3_aa: CASNPGKNSPLHF

v_call: TRBV28
j_call: TRBJ2-7
cdr3_aa: CASSSPFGGGDSYEQYF

v_call: TRBV25-1
j_call: TRBJ1-1
cdr3_aa: CASSDTGVTEAFF

v_call: TRBV3-1/TRBV3-2
j_call: TRBJ2-1
cdr3_aa: CASSQDPPDNEQFF

v_call: TRBV7-6
j_call: TRBJ2-7
cdr3_aa: CASSRTVGTGGEQYF

v_call: TRBV5-4
j_call: TRBJ2-3
cdr3_aa: CASSPRQGSSADTQYF

v_call: TRBV28
j_call: TRBJ2-7
cdr3_aa: CASSFPQGSSYEQYF

v_call: TRBV27
j_call: TRBJ2-1
cdr3_aa: CASSLMAGLAYNEQFF

v_call: TRBV28
j_call: TRBJ2-7
cdr3_aa: CASTGGWGEQYF

v_call: TRBV29-1
j_call: TRBJ2-7
cdr3_aa: CSVDGSGSPYEQYF

v_call: TRBV10-3
j_call: TRBJ2-7
cdr3_aa: CAIGSQGPYEQYF

v_call: TRBV28
j_call: TRBJ2-7
cdr3_aa: CASSPGGEQYF

v_call: TRBV27
j_call: TRBJ1-4
cdr3_aa: CASAWDRGREKLFF

v_call: TRBV5-1
j_call: TRBJ2-3
cdr3_aa: CASGSQSGRTTDTQYF

v_call: TRBV24-1
j_call: TRBJ2-1
cdr3_aa: CATSRGKSGYNEQFF

v_call: TRBV6-2/TRBV6-3
j_call: TRBJ2-2
cdr3_aa: CASSYGGSSPSGELFF

v_call: TRBV6-2/TRBV6-3
j_call: TRBJ2-1
cdr3_aa: CASSFSILPEQFF

v_call: TRBV5-6
j_call: TRBJ2-1
cdr3_aa: CASSTSRVYFYNEQFF

v_call: TRBV3-1/TRBV3-2
j_call: TRBJ2-1
cdr3_aa: CASSQRLAGGDNEQFF

v_call: TRBV27
j_call: TRBJ2-1
cdr3_aa: CASSFRLAGVPEQFF

v_call: TRBV27
j_call: TRBJ1-2
cdr3_aa: CASNRAGQRPGSYGYTF

v_call: TRBV27
j_call: TRBJ2-7
cdr3_aa: CASSFAGLGIYEQYF

v_call: TRBV28
j_call: TRBJ1-5
cdr3_aa: CASLSGSTGLQPQHF

v_call: TRBV19
j_call: TRBJ2-2
cdr3_aa: CASSGLNTGELFF

v_call: TRBV5-5
j_call: TRBJ1-1
cdr3_aa: CASSFLQGEAFF

v_call: TRBV5-1
j_call: TRBJ2-7
cdr3_aa: CASSFRLWSSYEQYF

v_call: TRBV3-1/TRBV3-2
j_call: TRBJ2-1
cdr3_aa: CASSQAPIPSGRFNEQFF

v_call: TRBV5-5
j_call: TRBJ1-1
cdr3_aa: CASSLRHQNTEAFF

v_call: TRBV7-6
j_call: TRBJ1-3
cdr3_aa: CASSLRDRESGNTIYF

v_call: TRBV6-5
j_call: TRBJ2-7
cdr3_aa: CASRYGHDYEQYF